The clone carrying this TCR beta chain was counted a few times. This may arise from a read error, as a much more abundant clone is one base away. The data originate from a study of tumor-infiltrating lymphocytes in primary liver carcinoma. Study details: Enrolled patients were male and female, aged 30 to 69 years.

Bulk tissue was left unsorted, and RNA and DNA were co-extracted from about 20-30 mg of it. A primer in the constant region served to generate TCR beta cDNA from 450 to 600 ng of total RNA. The TCR beta library was amplified through three nested multiplex PCR rounds in a modified ARM-PCR procedure. A C-beta reverse primer and TRBV1-TRBV30 forward primers served in each of the first two PCR rounds, at about 10 cycles apiece. One entry per CDR3 protein, called by TCRdb with MiXCR from the multiplex PCR reads. The repertoire consists of over 40,000 distinct CDR3 sequences, with around 77% occurring once and the leading ten covering around 22%. The CDR3 contains 18 residues. Per germline, CDR1 SGHRS and CDR2 YFSETQ.

The chain employs TRBV5-1 and TRBJ2-1; 14 bases are a match to TRBD2. Sequenced: liver tumor tissue from sampling region 5. Subset specified: tumor region T5, tumor centre. This TCR derives from a man aged 35 to 55 with primary liver carcinoma and hepatitis B virus infection. In DNA, the CDR3 is TGCGCCAGCAGCTTGGGCGGACTAGCGGGAGGCCCCTACGATGAGCAGTTCTTC. Its translation: CASSLGGLAGGPYDEQFF. The full variable domain, with the rest looked up from reference TRBV5-1 and TRBJ2-1, is KAGVTQTPRYLIKTRGQQVTLSCSPISGHRSVSWYQQTPGQGLQFLFEYFSETQRNKGNFPGRFSGRQFSNSRSEMNVSTLELGDSALYLCASSLGGLAGGPYDEQFFGPGTRLTVL.